The 2 T cell receptor beta chains presented below share a single source sample, sequenced in a study of Graves' ophthalmopathy and Graves' hyperthyroidism. Amplification from RNA transcripts yielded the TCR beta CDR3 regions. After a first-round RT-PCR with HTBI primers, a second-round multiplex PCR was run. TCRdb called the multiplex PCR reads again in MiXCR, with one record for every CDR3 protein. In the table there are around 1,200,000 distinct CDR3 sequences, about 35% of which are singletons. The specimen was peripheral blood or thyroid tissue (not recorded which). The receptor source for this set is an adult man with Graves' hyperthyroidism.

This chain uses TRBV20-1 with TRBJ1-1, with D possibly TRBD1 on 5 matching bases. V was shortened by 1 base and J by 1 base, with 10 bases between the two germline ends. The CDR3 totals 14 residues. Germline CDR1 reads DFQATT; CDR2 reads SNEGSKA (reference sequence). The CDR3 DNA is TGCAGTGCTAGAGTTCCTGACAGGAACACTGAAGCTTTCTTT. Protein product: CSARVPDRNTEAFF.

CDR3 sequence: CASSRLGGRTNTEAFF. CDR3 in DNA: TGCGCCAGCAGCAGACTCGGGGGGCGTACGAACACTGAAGCTTTCTTT. V is TRBV5-1 and J is TRBJ1-1, with D possibly matching TRBD1 (6 bases). Germline CDR1 and CDR2: SGHRS and YFSETQ. The V end was cut by 4 bases, the J end by 1 base, with 17 bases between. The CDR3 has 16 amino acids.